This T cell receptor beta chain came from a study of blood T cell repertoires in COVID-19. TCRdb's table, derived via immunoSEQ multiplex PCR, lists solely in-frame clones and lacks some. Of some 47,000 clones listed, roughly 90% are singletons. V shed 4 bases, J shed 0 bases, and the junction held 6 bases outside the gene matches. From germline, CDR1 is SGHRS and CDR2 YFSETQ. The CDR3 contains 16 residues. The sequence was collected from a woman older than 75 in a cohort sampled during active or convalescent COVID-19. The sample consisted of peripheral blood. The chain recombines TRBV5-1 with TRBJ2-2; 7 nucleotides line up with TRBD1. The CDR3 DNA reads TGCGCCAGCAGCCCGTTAGGGACAGCGAACACCGGGGAGCTGTTTTTT. As protein: CASSPLGTANTGELFF.